Sequencing of this TCR beta chain was carried out in a study of PD-1 blockade in classical Hodgkin lymphoma. Autologous stem cell transplantation was followed by relapse in every patient, and brentuximab vedotin exposure varied. Germline V gene lookup returns CDR1 WNHNN and CDR2 SYGVQD (reference sequence). CDR3 size: 14 residues. The V end was cut by 5 bases, the J end by 4 bases, with 12 bases between. Sequenced by immunoSEQ multiplex PCR; TCRdb stores in-frame clones only, minus some. The table shows some 100,000 clones, with roughly 92% occurring only once. This chain joins TRBV10-1 and TRBJ1-3; D remains ambiguous. This TCR was recovered from a human donor with classical Hodgkin lymphoma. The sample consisted of peripheral blood mononuclear cells (PBMCs), taken at baseline. DNA for the CDR3: TGCGCCAGCAGTCCAGACCTATTCGGAAACACCATATATTTT. Residues: CASSPDLFGNTIYF.